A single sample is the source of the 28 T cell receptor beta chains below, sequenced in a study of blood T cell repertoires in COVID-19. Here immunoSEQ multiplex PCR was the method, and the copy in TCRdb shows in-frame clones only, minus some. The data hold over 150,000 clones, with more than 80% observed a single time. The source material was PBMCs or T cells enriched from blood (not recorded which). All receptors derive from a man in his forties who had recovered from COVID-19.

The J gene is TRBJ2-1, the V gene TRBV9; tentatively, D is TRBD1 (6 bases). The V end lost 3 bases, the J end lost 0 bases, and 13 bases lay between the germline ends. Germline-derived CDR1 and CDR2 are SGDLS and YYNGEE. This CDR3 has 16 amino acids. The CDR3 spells CASSGGQFSSYNEQFF. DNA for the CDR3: TGTGCCAGCAGCGGAGGACAGTTTAGCTCCTACAATGAGCAGTTCTTC.

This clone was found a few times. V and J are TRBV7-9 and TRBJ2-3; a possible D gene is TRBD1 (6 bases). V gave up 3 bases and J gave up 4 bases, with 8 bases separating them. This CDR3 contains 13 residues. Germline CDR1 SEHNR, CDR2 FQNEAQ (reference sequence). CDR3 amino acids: CASSLDSADTQYF. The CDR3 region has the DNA TGTGCCAGCAGCTTGGACAGCGCAGATACGCAGTATTTT.

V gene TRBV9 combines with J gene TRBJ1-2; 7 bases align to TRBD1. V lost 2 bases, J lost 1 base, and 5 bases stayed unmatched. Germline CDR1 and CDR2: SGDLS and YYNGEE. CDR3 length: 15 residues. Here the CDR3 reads CASSVEGQLNYGYTF. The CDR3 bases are TGTGCCAGCAGCGTCGAGGGACAGCTTAACTATGGCTACACCTTC.

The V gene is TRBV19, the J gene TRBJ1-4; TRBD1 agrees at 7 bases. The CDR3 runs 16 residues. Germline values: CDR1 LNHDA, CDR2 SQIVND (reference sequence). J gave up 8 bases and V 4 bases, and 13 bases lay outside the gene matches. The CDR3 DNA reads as TGTGCCAGTAGTACCTTAACAGGGGAACGTGGAGAAAAACTGTTTTTT. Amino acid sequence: CASSTLTGERGEKLFF.

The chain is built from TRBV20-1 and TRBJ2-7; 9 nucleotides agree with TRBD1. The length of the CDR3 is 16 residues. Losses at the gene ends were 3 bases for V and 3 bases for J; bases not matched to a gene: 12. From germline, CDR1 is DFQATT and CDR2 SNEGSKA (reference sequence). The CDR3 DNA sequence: TGCAGTGCTAGTTCGTTGGGACAGGGTGTGATCTACGAGCAGTACTTC. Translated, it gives CSASSLGQGVIYEQYF.

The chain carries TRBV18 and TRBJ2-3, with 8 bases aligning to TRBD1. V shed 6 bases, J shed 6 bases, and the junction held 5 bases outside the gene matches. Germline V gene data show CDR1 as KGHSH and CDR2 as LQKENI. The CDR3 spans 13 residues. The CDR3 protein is CASSRNRGDTQYF. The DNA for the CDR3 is TGTGCCAGCTCTCGCAACAGGGGGGATACGCAGTATTTT.

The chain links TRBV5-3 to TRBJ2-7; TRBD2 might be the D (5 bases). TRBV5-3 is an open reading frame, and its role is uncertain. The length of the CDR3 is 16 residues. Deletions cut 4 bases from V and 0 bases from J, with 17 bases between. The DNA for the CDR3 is TGTGCCAGAAGCCCCTATGGGGAGAGGAGCTCCTACGAGCAGTACTTC. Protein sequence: CARSPYGERSSYEQYF.

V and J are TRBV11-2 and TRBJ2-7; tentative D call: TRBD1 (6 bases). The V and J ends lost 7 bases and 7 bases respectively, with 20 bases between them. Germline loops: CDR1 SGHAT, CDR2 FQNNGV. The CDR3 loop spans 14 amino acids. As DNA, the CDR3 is TGTGCCAGCAAGGAACAGGGTCCTCGCTGGGAGCAGTACTTC. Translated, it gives CASKEQGPRWEQYF.

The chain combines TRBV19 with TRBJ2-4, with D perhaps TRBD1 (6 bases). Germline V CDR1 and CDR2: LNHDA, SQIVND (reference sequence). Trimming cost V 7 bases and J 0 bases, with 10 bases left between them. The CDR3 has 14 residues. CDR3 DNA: TGTGCCAGTACCCAGGGGCTAGCCAAAAACATTCAGTACTTC. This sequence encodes CASTQGLAKNIQYF.

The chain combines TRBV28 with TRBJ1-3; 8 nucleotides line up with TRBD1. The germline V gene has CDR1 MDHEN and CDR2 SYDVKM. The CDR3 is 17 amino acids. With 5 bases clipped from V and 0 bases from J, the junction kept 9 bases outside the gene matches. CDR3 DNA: TGTGCCAGCAGTGGCCCGGGACAGGCTTTCTCTGGAAACACCATATATTTT. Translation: CASSGPGQAFSGNTIYF.

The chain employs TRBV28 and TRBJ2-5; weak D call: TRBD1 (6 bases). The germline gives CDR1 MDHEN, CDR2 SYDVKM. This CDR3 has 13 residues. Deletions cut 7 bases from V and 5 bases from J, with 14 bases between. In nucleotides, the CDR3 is TGTGCCAGCACCCTGGGACATAGGGAGACCCAGTACTTC. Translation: CASTLGHRETQYF.

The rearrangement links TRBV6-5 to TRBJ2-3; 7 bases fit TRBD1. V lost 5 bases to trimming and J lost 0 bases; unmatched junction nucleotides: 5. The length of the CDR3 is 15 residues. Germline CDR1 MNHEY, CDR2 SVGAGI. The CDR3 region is CASSRDSSSTDTQYF. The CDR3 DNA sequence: TGTGCCAGCAGTAGGGACAGTTCTAGCACAGATACGCAGTATTTT.

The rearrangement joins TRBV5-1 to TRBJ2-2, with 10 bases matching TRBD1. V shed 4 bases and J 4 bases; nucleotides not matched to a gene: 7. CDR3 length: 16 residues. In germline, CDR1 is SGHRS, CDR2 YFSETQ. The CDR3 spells CASSRTGGSGTGELFF. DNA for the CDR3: TGCGCCAGCAGCCGGACAGGGGGTAGCGGCACCGGGGAGCTGTTTTTT. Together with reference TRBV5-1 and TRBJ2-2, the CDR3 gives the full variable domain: KAGVTQTPRYLIKTRGQQVTLSCSPISGHRSVSWYQQTPGQGLQFLFEYFSETQRNKGNFPGRFSGRQFSNSRSEMNVSTLELGDSALYLCASSRTGGSGTGELFFGEGSRLTVL.

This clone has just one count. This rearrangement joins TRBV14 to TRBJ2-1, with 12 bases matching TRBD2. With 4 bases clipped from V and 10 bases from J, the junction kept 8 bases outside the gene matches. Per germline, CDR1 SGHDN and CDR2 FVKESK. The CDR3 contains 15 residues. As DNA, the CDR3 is TGTGCCAGCAGCCGGCGACTAGCGGGGGCGGGGGAGCAGTTCTTC. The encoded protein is CASSRRLAGAGEQFF. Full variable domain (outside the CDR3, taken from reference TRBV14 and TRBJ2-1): EAGVTQFPSHSVIEKGQTVTLRCDPISGHDNLYWYRRVMGKEIKFLLHFVKESKQDESGMPNNRFLAERTGGTYSTLKVQPAELEDSGVYFCASSRRLAGAGEQFFGPGTRLTVL.

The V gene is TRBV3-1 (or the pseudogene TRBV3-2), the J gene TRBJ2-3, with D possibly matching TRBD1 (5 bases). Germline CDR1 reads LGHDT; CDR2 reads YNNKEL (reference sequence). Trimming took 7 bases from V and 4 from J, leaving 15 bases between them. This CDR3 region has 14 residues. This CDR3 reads CASKGYRIADTQYF. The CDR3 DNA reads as TGTGCCAGCAAGGGGTACAGAATTGCAGATACGCAGTATTTT.

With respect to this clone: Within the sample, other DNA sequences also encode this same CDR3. CDR3 bases: TGCGCCAGCAGCAGGACAGGGGAGAACACTGAAGCTTTCTTT. This codes for CASSRTGENTEAFF. J is TRBJ1-1 and V is TRBV5-1; 9 bases agree with TRBD1. The CDR3 spans 14 residues. J was trimmed by 1 base and V by 4 bases; bases with no gene match: 2. From germline, CDR1 is SGHRS and CDR2 YFSETQ.

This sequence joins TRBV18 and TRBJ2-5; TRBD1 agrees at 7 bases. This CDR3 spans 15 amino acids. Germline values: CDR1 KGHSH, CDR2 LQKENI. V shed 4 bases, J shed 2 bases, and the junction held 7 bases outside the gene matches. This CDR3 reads CASSLDGTVQETQYF. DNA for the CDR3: TGTGCCAGCTCACTAGACGGGACAGTTCAAGAGACCCAGTACTTC.

CDR3 nucleotide sequence: TGTGCCTGGAGTGGCCGGGTTGATGAGCCCCAGCATTTT. Translation gives CAWSGRVDEPQHF. This chain links TRBV30 with TRBJ1-5; D call uncertain. Between the trimmed V and J ends, which lost 1 base and 8 bases, there was a span of 12 bases. From germline, CDR1 is GTSNPN and CDR2 SVGIG (reference sequence). CDR3 length equals 13 residues.

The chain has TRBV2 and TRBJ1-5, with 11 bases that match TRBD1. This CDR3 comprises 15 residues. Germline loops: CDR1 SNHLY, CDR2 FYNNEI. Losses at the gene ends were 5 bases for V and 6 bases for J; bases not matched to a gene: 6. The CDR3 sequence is CASSPGQGVFQPQHF. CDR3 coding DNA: TGTGCCAGCAGTCCGGGACAGGGGGTTTTTCAGCCCCAGCATTTT.

The CDR3 DNA sequence: TGCGCCAGCAGCCTAGGGACAGCTTTCAACTATGGCTACACCTTC. This sequence encodes CASSLGTAFNYGYTF. V is TRBV5-1 and J is TRBJ1-2, with TRBD1 matching over 7 bases. V trimming: 4 bases; J trimming: 2 bases; junction bases outside the gene matches: 8. CDR1 SGHRS and CDR2 YFSETQ come from the germline V gene. The CDR3 spans 15 residues.

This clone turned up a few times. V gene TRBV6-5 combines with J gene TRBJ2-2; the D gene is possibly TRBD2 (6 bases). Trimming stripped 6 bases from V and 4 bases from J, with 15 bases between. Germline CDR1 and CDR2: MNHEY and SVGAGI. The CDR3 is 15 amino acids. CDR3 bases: TGTGCCAGCAGGCGACTAGACGGGGTCACCGGGGAGCTGTTTTTT. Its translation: CASRRLDGVTGELFF.

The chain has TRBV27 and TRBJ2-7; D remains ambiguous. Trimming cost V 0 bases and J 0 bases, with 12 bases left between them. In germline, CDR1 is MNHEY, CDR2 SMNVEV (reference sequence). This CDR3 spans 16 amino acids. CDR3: CASSLSHGLLSYEQYF. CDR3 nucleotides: TGTGCCAGCAGTTTATCGCACGGTCTCCTCTCCTACGAGCAGTACTTC.

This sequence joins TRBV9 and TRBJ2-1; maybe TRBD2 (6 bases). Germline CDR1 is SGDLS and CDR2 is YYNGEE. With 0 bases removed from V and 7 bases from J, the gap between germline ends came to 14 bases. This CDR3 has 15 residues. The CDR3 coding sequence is TGTGCCAGCAGCGTAGCCGGGGGTACACGGAATGAGCAGTTCTTC. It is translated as CASSVAGGTRNEQFF. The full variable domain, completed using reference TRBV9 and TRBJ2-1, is DSGVTQTPKHLITATGQRVTLRCSPRSGDLSVYWYQQSLDQGLQFLIQYYNGEERAKGNILERFSAQQFPDLHSELNLSSLELGDSALYFCASSVAGGTRNEQFFGPGTRLTVL.

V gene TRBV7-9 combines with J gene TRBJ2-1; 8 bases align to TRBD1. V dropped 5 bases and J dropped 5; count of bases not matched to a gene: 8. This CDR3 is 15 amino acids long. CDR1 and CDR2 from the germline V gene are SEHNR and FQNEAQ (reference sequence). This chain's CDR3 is CASSPRQGRHNEQFF. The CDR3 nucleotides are TGTGCCAGCAGCCCCCGACAGGGGCGACACAATGAGCAGTTCTTC.

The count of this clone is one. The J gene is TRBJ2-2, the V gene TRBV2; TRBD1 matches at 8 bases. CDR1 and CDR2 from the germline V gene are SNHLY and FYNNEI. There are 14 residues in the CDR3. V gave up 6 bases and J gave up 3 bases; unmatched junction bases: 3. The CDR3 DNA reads TGTGCCAGCAGGTTGGACAGGGACACCGGGGAGCTGTTTTTT. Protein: CASRLDRDTGELFF.

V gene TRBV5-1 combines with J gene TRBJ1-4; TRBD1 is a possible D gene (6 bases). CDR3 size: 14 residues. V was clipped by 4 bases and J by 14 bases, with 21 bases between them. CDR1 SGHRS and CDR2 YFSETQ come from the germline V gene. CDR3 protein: CASSQSAGAWRLFF. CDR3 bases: TGCGCCAGCAGCCAATCCGCGGGGGCATGGCGGCTGTTTTTT.

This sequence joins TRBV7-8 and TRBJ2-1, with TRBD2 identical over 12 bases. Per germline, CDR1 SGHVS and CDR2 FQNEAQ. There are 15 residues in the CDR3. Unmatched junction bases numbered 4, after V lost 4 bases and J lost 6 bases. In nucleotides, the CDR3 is TGTGCCAGCAGCTCCGTGGGACTAGCGGGCAATGAGCAGTTCTTC. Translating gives CASSSVGLAGNEQFF.

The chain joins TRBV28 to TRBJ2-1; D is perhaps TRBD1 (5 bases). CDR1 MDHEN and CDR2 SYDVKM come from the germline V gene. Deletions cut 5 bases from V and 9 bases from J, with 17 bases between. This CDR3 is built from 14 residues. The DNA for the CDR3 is TGTGCCAGCAGTCCGTACAATACAGGTGGTGAGCAGTTCTTC. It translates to CASSPYNTGGEQFF.